The clone carrying this TCR beta chain was detected only a few times. Sequencing used immunoSEQ multiplex PCR; TCRdb keeps in-frame clones, though not all of them. The table includes about 210,000 clones, 84% detected once. This specimen belongs to a study of blood T cell repertoires in COVID-19. Trimming took 4 bases from V and 4 from J; bases not matched to a gene: 10. This CDR3 is 15 amino acids long. CDR1 SGHRS and CDR2 YFSETQ come from the germline V gene. The chain is built from TRBV5-1 and TRBJ1-1; 7 bases match TRBD1. The sample comprised peripheral blood. This TCR was recovered from a man in his forties or fifties with active or convalescent COVID-19. The CDR3 loop reads CASSNPQGLATEAFF. In DNA, the CDR3 is TGCGCCAGCAGCAACCCACAGGGGCTGGCCACTGAAGCTTTCTTT.